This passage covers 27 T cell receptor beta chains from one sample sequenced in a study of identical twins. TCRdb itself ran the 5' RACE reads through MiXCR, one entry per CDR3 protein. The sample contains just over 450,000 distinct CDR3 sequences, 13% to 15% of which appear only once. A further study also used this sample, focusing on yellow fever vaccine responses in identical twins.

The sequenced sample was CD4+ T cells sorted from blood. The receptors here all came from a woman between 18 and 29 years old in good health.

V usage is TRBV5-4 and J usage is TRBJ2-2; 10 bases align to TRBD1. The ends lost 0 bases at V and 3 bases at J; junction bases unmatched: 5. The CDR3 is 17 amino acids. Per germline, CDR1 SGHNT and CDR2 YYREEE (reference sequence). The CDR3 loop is CASSLDPGQGYTGELFF. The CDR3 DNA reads TGTGCCAGCAGCTTGGATCCGGGACAGGGGTACACCGGGGAGCTGTTTTTT.

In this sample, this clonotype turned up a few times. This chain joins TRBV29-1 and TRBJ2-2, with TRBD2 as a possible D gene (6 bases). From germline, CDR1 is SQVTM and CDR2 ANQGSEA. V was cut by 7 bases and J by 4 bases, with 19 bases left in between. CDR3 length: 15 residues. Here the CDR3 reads CSGRVSGVGTGELFF. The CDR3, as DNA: TGCAGCGGGAGGGTTAGCGGCGTGGGCACCGGGGAGCTGTTTTTT.

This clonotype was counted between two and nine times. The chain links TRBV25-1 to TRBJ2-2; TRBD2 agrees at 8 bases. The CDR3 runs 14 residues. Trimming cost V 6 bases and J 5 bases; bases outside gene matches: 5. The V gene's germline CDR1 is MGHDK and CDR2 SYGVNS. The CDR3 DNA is TGTGCCAGCAGGGCGCGGGGGGTGACCGGGGAGCTGTTTTTT. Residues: CASRARGVTGELFF.

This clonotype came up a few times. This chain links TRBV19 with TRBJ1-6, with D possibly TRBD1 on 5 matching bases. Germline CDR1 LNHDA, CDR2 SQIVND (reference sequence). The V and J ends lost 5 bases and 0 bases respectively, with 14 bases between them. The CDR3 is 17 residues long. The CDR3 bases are TGTGCCAGTAGTCCGAGGGGAAAAAGCTCCTATAATTCACCCCTCCACTTT. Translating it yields CASSPRGKSSYNSPLHF.

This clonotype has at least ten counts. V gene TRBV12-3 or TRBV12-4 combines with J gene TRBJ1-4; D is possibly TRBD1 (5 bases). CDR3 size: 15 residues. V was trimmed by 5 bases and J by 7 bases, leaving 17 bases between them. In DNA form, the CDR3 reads TGTGCCAGCAGTATATCGGGACGAGCTCCTGAAAAACTGTTTTTT. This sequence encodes CASSISGRAPEKLFF.

The CDR3 bases are TGTGCCAGTAGTATTCGGTCTAGCGGGAGTGATGAGCAGTTCTTC. The encoded protein is CASSIRSSGSDEQFF. V and J are TRBV19 and TRBJ2-1; 10 bases are a match to TRBD2. CDR1 is LNHDA and CDR2 is SQIVND in the germline V gene (reference sequence). The CDR3 spans 15 residues. The ends lost 3 bases at V and 8 bases at J; junction bases unmatched: 7. Supplemented by reference TRBV19 and TRBJ2-1, the full variable domain reads DGGITQSPKYLFRKEGQNVTLSCEQNLNHDAMYWYRQDPGQGLRLIYYSQIVNDFQKGDIAEGYSVSREKKESFPLTVTSAQKNPTAFYLCASSIRSSGSDEQFFGPGTRLTVL.

The CDR3 region is CASRRRDRANTGELFF. In nucleotides, the CDR3 is TGTGCCAGCAGACGACGGGACAGGGCGAACACCGGGGAGCTGTTTTTT. This chain links TRBV3-1 with TRBJ2-2, with TRBD1 matching over 9 bases. The CDR3 extends over 16 amino acids. Trimming took 6 bases from V and 0 from J; bases not matched to a gene: 5. Germline V gene data show CDR1 as LGHDT and CDR2 as YNNKEL (reference sequence).

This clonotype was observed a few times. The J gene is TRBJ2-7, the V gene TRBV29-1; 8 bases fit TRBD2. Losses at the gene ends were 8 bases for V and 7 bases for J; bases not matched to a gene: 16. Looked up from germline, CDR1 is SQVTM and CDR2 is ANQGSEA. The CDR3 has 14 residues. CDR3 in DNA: TGCAGCACTAGTAGCGGGACGGCGATGGGAGAGCAGTACTTC. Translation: CSTSSGTAMGEQYF.

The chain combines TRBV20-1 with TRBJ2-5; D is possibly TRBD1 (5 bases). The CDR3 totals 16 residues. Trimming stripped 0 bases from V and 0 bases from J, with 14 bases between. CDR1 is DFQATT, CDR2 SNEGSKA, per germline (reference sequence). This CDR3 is CSARDPQGLNQETQYF. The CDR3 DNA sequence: TGCAGTGCTAGAGATCCGCAGGGATTAAACCAAGAGACCCAGTACTTC.

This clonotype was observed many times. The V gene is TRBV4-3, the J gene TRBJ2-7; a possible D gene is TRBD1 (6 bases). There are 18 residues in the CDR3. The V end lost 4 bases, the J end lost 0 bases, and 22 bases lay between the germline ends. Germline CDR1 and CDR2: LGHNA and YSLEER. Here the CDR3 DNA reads TGCGCCAGCAGCCGAGAATGGGACAAGGGTGGGAGCTCCTACGAGCAGTACTTC. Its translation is CASSREWDKGGSSYEQYF.

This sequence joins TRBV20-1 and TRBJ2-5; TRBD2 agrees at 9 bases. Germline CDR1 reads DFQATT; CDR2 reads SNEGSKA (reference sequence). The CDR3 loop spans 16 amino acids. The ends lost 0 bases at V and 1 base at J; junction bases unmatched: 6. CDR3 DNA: TGCAGTGCTAGAGATATCGGGACTAGCCCCCAAGAGACCCAGTACTTC. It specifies CSARDIGTSPQETQYF.

The CDR3: CASSRRDPPDRELFF. The CDR3 nucleotides read TGTGCCAGCAGTCGCCGGGACCCCCCCGACCGGGAGCTGTTTTTT. The rearrangement joins TRBV6-2 or TRBV6-3 to TRBJ2-2; the D gene could be TRBD1 or TRBD2 (5 bases each). V gave up 5 bases and J gave up 9 bases, with 19 bases separating them. Per the germline V gene, CDR1 is MNHEY and CDR2 is SVGEGT. The CDR3 contains 15 residues.

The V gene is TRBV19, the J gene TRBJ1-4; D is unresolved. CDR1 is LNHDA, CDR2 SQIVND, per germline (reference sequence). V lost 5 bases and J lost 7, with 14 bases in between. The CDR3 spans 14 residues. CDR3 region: CASSPQTSGEKLFF. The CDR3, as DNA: TGTGCCAGTAGTCCGCAGACGAGCGGTGAAAAACTGTTTTTT.

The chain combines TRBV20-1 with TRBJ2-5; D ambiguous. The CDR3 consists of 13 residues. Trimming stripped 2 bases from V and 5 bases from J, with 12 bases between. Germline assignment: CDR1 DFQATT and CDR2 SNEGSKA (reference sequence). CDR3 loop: CSARIGPRETQYF. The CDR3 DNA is TGCAGTGCTAGAATTGGCCCCCGGGAGACCCAGTACTTC.

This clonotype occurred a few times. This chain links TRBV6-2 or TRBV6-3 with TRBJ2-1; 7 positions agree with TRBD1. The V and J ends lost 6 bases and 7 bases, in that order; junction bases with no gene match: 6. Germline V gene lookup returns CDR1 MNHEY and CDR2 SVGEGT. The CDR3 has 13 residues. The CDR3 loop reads CASRATTGNEQFF. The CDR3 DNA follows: TGTGCCAGCAGGGCCACGACAGGGAATGAGCAGTTCTTC.

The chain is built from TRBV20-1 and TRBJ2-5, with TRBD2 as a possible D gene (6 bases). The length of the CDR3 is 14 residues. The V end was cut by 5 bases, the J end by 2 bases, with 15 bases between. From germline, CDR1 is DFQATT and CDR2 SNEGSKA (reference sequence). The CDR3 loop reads CSAGPLSGQETQYF. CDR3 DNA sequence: TGCAGTGCTGGCCCCCTTAGCGGTCAAGAGACCCAGTACTTC.

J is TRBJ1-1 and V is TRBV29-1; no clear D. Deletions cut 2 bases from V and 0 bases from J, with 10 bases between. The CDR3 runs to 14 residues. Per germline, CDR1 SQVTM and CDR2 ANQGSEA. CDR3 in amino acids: CSVELSAVNTEAFF. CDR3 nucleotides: TGCAGCGTTGAACTTTCTGCCGTGAACACTGAAGCTTTCTTT.

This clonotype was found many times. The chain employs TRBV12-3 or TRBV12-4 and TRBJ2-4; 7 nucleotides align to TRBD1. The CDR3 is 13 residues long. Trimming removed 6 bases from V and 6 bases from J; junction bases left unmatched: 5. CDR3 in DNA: TGTGCCAGCAGGGTCCCAGGGGGAAACATTCAGTACTTC. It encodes CASRVPGGNIQYF.

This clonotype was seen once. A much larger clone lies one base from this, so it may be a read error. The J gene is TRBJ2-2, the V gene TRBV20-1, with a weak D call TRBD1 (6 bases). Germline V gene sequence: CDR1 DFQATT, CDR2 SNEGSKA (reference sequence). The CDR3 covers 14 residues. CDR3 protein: CSARRTENTGELSF. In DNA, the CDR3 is TGCAGTGCTAGAAGGACAGAAAACACCGGGGAGCTGTCTTTT.

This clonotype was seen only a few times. CDR3 bases: TGCAGCGTACGACAGGGGGCTGGGACTGAAGCTTTCTTT. Its protein product is CSVRQGAGTEAFF. The chain links TRBV29-1 to TRBJ1-1; 10 bases fit TRBD1. The CDR3 is 13 amino acids. V was pared by 6 bases and J by 5 bases, with 6 bases of the junction left unmatched. The germline V gene encodes CDR1 SQVTM and CDR2 ANQGSEA.

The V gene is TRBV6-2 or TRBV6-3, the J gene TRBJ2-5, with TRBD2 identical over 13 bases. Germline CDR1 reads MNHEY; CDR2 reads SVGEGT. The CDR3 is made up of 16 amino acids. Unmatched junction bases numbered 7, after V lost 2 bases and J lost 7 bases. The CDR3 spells CASSYVPRTSGRTQYF. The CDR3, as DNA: TGTGCCAGCAGTTACGTGCCCCGGACTAGCGGGAGGACCCAGTACTTC.

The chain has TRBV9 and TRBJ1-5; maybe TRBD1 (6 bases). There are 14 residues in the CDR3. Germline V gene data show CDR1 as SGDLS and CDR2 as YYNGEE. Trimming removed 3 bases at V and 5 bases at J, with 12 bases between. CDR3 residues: CASSAGQTDQPQHF. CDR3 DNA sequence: TGTGCCAGCAGCGCCGGACAGACCGATCAGCCCCAGCATTTT.

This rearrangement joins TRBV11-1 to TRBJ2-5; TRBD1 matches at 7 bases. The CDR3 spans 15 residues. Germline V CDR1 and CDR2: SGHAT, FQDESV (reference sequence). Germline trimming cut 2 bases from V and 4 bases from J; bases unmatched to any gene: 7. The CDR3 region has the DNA TGTGCCAGCAGCTTAAGAAGACAGGGAGTAGAGACCCAGTACTTC. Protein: CASSLRRQGVETQYF.

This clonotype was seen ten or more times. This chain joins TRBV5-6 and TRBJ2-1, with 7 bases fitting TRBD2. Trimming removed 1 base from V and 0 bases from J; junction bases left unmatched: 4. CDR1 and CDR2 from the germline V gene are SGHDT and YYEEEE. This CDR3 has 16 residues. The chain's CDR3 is CASSLYGGSSYNEQFF. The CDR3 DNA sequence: TGTGCCAGCAGCTTGTACGGCGGGAGCTCCTACAATGAGCAGTTCTTC.

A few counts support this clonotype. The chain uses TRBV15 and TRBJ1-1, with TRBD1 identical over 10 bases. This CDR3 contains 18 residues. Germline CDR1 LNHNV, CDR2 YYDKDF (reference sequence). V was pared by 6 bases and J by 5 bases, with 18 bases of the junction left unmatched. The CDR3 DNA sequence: TGTGCCACCAGAGTTACCCGGGACAGGGGATTTGTGGGAACTGAAGCTTTCTTT. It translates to CATRVTRDRGFVGTEAFF.

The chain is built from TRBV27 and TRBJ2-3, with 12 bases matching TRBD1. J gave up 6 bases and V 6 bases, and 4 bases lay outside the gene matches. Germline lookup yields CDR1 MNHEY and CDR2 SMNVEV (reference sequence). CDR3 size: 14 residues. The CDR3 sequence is CASRGTGGIDTQYF. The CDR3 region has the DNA TGTGCCAGCAGAGGGACAGGGGGCATCGATACGCAGTATTTT.

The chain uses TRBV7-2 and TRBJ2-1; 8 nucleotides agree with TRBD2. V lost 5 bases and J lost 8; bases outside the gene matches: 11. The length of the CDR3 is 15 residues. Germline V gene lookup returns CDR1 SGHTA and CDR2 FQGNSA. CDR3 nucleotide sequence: TGTGCCAGCAGCCAGGTAGCGGGATCTAATCATGAGCAGTTCTTC. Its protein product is CASSQVAGSNHEQFF.